The 20 T cell receptor beta chains given below trace back to one sample, sequenced in a study of blood T cell repertoires in COVID-19. Assay used: immunoSEQ multiplex PCR; TCRdb lists only in-frame clones, some missing. The repertoire has more than 200,000 clones, roughly 80% of them found once; the top ten carry approximately 4%. The sample was peripheral blood. These receptors all come from a man aged 55 to 69 with acute or convalescent COVID-19.

This rearrangement joins TRBV15 to TRBJ2-6, with D perhaps TRBD2 (5 bases). Germline assignment: CDR1 LNHNV and CDR2 YYDKDF (reference sequence). Deletions cut 3 bases from V and 2 bases from J, with 14 bases between. The CDR3 consists of 17 residues. Here the CDR3 reads CATSSGGVAAGANVLTF. In DNA, the CDR3 is TGTGCCACCAGCAGTGGAGGCGTCGCCGCTGGGGCCAACGTCCTGACTTTC. Filled out from reference TRBV15 and TRBJ2-6, the complete variable domain reads DAMVIQNPRYQVTQFGKPVTLSCSQTLNHNVMYWYQQKSSQAPKLLFHYYDKDFNNEADTPDNFQSRRPNTSFCFLDIRSPGLGDTAMYLCATSSGGVAAGANVLTFGAGSRLTVL.

The chain recombines TRBV7-2 with TRBJ1-6; D is undetermined. The CDR3 is 14 amino acids. V lost 1 base to trimming and J lost 9 bases, with 10 bases between them. Germline V gives CDR1 SGHTA, CDR2 FQGNSA. CDR3 amino acids: CASSLEYASSPLHF. In DNA form, the CDR3 reads TGTGCCAGCAGCTTAGAATACGCGTCTTCACCCCTCCACTTT.

The chain is built from TRBV5-6 and TRBJ1-2; 9 nucleotides agree with TRBD1. The CDR3 is 14 amino acids. Germline V CDR1 and CDR2: SGHDT, YYEEEE. Germline trimming cut 5 bases from V and 5 bases from J; bases unmatched to any gene: 7. Here the CDR3 reads CASRYTGTGYGYTF. The CDR3 region has the DNA TGTGCCAGCAGATATACCGGGACAGGGTATGGCTACACCTTC.

The V gene is TRBV3-1 (or the pseudogene TRBV3-2), the J gene TRBJ2-3; the match to TRBD2 covers 7 bases. This CDR3 spans 16 amino acids. J gave up 2 bases and V 0 bases, and 5 bases lay outside the gene matches. Germline CDR1 reads LGHDT; CDR2 reads YNNKEL (reference sequence). CDR3 residues: CASSQEGLAATDTQYF. The CDR3 nucleotides read TGTGCCAGCAGCCAAGAGGGGCTAGCGGCCACAGATACGCAGTATTTT.

The table lists this clone with a few counts. The chain carries TRBV10-3 and TRBJ2-3; the match to TRBD1 covers 8 bases. The CDR3 runs 14 residues. V was clipped by 0 bases and J by 10 bases; unmatched bases: 6. Germline CDR1 reads ENHRY; CDR2 reads SYGVKD. CDR3 sequence (DNA): TGTGCCATCAGTGAGTCGGGACAGGCAAATGCGCAGTATTTT. It is translated as CAISESGQANAQYF.

Here the CDR3 DNA reads TGCGCCAGCAGCTTGGTTCTAGCTCAAGAGACCCAGTACTTC. The encoded protein is CASSLVLAQETQYF. V usage is TRBV5-1 and J usage is TRBJ2-5; perhaps TRBD2 as D (5 bases). Looked up from germline, CDR1 is SGHRS and CDR2 is YFSETQ. The CDR3 runs to 14 residues. V dropped 0 bases and J dropped 2 bases, with 8 bases sitting between them.

The gene calls are TRBV5-1 and TRBJ1-2; D is uncertain. V lost 0 bases to trimming and J lost 4 bases, with 7 bases between them. The germline V gene has CDR1 SGHRS and CDR2 YFSETQ. The CDR3 spans 13 residues. The CDR3 sequence is CASSLDAVYGYTF. The CDR3 coding sequence is TGCGCCAGCAGCTTGGATGCAGTCTATGGCTACACCTTC.

The chain joins TRBV9 to TRBJ2-7; D gene unclear. Per germline, CDR1 SGDLS and CDR2 YYNGEE. The CDR3 is made up of 14 amino acids. The V end was cut by 0 bases, the J end by 2 bases, with 9 bases between. The CDR3 protein is CASSVEEVPYEQYF. The CDR3 DNA sequence: TGTGCCAGCAGCGTAGAAGAGGTGCCCTACGAGCAGTACTTC.

The chain uses TRBV6-5 and TRBJ1-2; perhaps TRBD1 as D (6 bases). Germline V gives CDR1 MNHEY, CDR2 SVGAGI. The V gene lost 6 bases and the J gene lost 8 bases, with 16 bases spanning the gap. The CDR3 loop spans 13 amino acids. The CDR3: CASSPRRTEGYTF. The CDR3 DNA follows: TGTGCCAGCAGCCCGAGGAGGACAGAAGGCTACACCTTC.

The rearrangement joins TRBV27 to TRBJ1-1; 8 bases match TRBD1. The CDR3 is 16 residues long. V gave up 2 bases and J gave up 1 base; unmatched junction bases: 6. Germline V CDR1 and CDR2: MNHEY, SMNVEV (reference sequence). CDR3 coding DNA: TGTGCCAGCAGTTTAGGCCTCGGACAGGGGAACACTGAAGCTTTCTTT. Translated: CASSLGLGQGNTEAFF.

The rearrangement uses TRBV6-6 and TRBJ2-7, with TRBD2 as a possible D gene (6 bases). The CDR3 has 13 amino acids. CDR1 and CDR2 from the germline V gene are MNHNY and SVGAGI (reference sequence). V lost 8 bases and J 2 bases, leaving 13 bases between the germline ends. Written as DNA, the CDR3 is TGTGCCAGCCAAGGAGGAGGGCCCTACGAGCAGTACTTC. Protein sequence: CASQGGGPYEQYF.

The rearrangement joins TRBV18 to TRBJ1-1, with D perhaps TRBD1 (5 bases). The germline V gene encodes CDR1 KGHSH and CDR2 LQKENI. V dropped 6 bases and J dropped 4 bases, with 9 bases sitting between them. This CDR3 region has 12 residues. CDR3: CASSQRGTEAFF. CDR3 nucleotides: TGTGCCAGCTCCCAAAGGGGCACTGAAGCTTTCTTT.

This clone was detected only a few times. The chain recombines TRBV5-1 with TRBJ1-6, with D possibly being TRBD1 (5 bases). Trimming removed 4 bases at V and 0 bases at J, with 11 bases between. Germline CDR1 is SGHRS and CDR2 is YFSETQ. The CDR3 totals 16 residues. The DNA for the CDR3 is TGCGCCAGCAGCCCTGGGGGGAGCTCCTATAATTCACCCCTCCACTTT. Protein: CASSPGGSSYNSPLHF.

The J gene is TRBJ1-1, the V gene TRBV25-1; 7 nucleotides align to TRBD1. Germline lookup yields CDR1 MGHDK and CDR2 SYGVNS. V shed 6 bases, J shed 5 bases, and the junction held 6 bases outside the gene matches. The CDR3 length is 13 residues. Here the CDR3 reads CASRGGAKTEAFF. The CDR3 DNA reads TGTGCCAGCAGAGGGGGCGCTAAGACTGAAGCTTTCTTT.

The genes are TRBV18 and TRBJ2-1; D might be TRBD1 (6 bases). V shed 2 bases and J shed 10 bases, with 18 bases lying between them. Per germline, CDR1 KGHSH and CDR2 LQKENI. This CDR3 has 15 residues. The CDR3 DNA reads as TGTGCCAGCTCACCAACAATACCTGGACAGACCGAGCAGTTCTTC. It encodes CASSPTIPGQTEQFF. Combining the CDR3 with reference TRBV18 and TRBJ2-1 gives the whole variable domain NAGVMQNPRHLVRRRGQEARLRCSPMKGHSHVYWYRQLPEEGLKFMVYLQKENIIDESGMPKERFSAEFPKEGPSILRIQQVVRGDSAAYFCASSPTIPGQTEQFFGPGTRLTVL.

The chain uses TRBV6-5 and TRBJ1-1; D is undetermined. Trimming removed 6 bases from V and 1 base from J, with 12 bases in between. This CDR3 region has 14 residues. CDR1 MNHEY and CDR2 SVGAGI come from the germline V gene. The CDR3 DNA follows: TGTGCCAGCAGAAGGATGCGGAAGAACACTGAAGCTTTCTTT. Its translation is CASRRMRKNTEAFF.

The rearrangement joins TRBV7-9 to TRBJ2-4, with D possibly TRBD1 on 6 matching bases. Germline V gene data show CDR1 as SEHNR and CDR2 as FQNEAQ (reference sequence). V was trimmed by 1 base and J by 0 bases, leaving 16 bases between them. The CDR3 is made up of 18 amino acids. CDR3 sequence (DNA): TGTGCCAGCAGCTTAGGGTCTGTGGGGGCCCTAGCCAAAAACATTCAGTACTTC. It encodes CASSLGSVGALAKNIQYF.

This chain connects TRBV5-4 to TRBJ2-1, with 9 bases fitting TRBD2. This CDR3 contains 16 residues. Germline CDR1 reads SGHNT; CDR2 reads YYREEE (reference sequence). Germline trimming cut 1 base from V and 1 base from J; bases unmatched to any gene: 3. The CDR3 region is CASSLNLAGSYNEQFF. CDR3 in DNA: TGTGCCAGCAGCTTGAACCTAGCGGGGTCCTACAATGAGCAGTTCTTC.

The V call is TRBV28, the J call TRBJ1-2, with a tentative D call TRBD1 (6 bases). Germline V gene lookup returns CDR1 MDHEN and CDR2 SYDVKM. The CDR3 totals 15 residues. The ends were cut back, 5 bases at V and 2 bases at J, with 15 bases in the middle. CDR3 residues: CASSLGTLANYGYTF. CDR3 DNA: TGTGCCAGCAGTCTAGGGACATTGGCGAACTATGGCTACACCTTC.

In this sample, this clone turned up once. The rearrangement joins TRBV7-6 to TRBJ2-3; 9 positions agree with TRBD2. J lost 2 bases, V lost 3 bases, and 6 bases had no gene match. The germline V gene has CDR1 SGHVS and CDR2 FNYEAQ. This CDR3 contains 16 residues. The CDR3 is CASSFSGGPNTDTQYF. CDR3 sequence (DNA): TGTGCCAGCAGCTTCAGCGGGGGGCCTAACACAGATACGCAGTATTTT.